The text below deals with one TCR beta chain. The antigen remains unidentified. TCR beta VDJ and CDR3 profiles were obtained from a genomic DNA template. In TCRdb, the reads were re-called with MiXCR into one record per CDR3 protein. Of 400,000 to 450,000 distinct CDR3 sequences detected, 65% to 80% appear once; the ten largest clones hold less than 4%. These data originate in a study of CD8+CD57+ T cells in acquired aplastic anemia. Study background: The average read count for CD4+ cells in healthy donors was roughly 10 million.

Germline CDR1 and CDR2: SEHNR and FQNEAQ (reference sequence). The CDR3 totals 16 residues. With V trimmed by 6 bases and J by 4 bases, 10 bases remained unmatched. Regarding the study as a whole: The study identified roughly 31 CD8+ CDR3 sequences shared by patients and controls. Patient and control CD8+ Simpson's diversity was not significantly different.

Specimen: sorted CD4+, CD8+, or CD8+CD57+ T cells (not recorded which) from PBMCs. The chain carries TRBV7-9 and TRBJ1-1; TRBD1 agrees at 11 bases. The TCR comes from a human donor in good health, serving as a control. For the CDR3, the DNA is TGTGCCAGCAGTTACCGCTGGGACAGGGGGGGCACTGAAGCTTTCTTT. This gives the protein CASSYRWDRGGTEAFF. Supplemented by reference TRBV7-9 and TRBJ1-1, the full variable domain reads DTGVSQNPRHKITKRGQNVTFRCDPISEHNRLYWYRQTLGQGPEFLTYFQNEAQLEKSRLLSDRFSAERPKGSFSTLEIQRTEQGDSAMYLCASSYRWDRGGTEAFFGQGTRLTVV.